This T cell receptor beta chain is drawn from a study of blood T cell repertoires in COVID-19. Study in general: Collection of acute and convalescent COVID-19 samples took place in the United States, Italy and Spain. T cells, B-cell-depleted T cells, or PBMCs supplied cDNA or gDNA.

Under the authors' procedure: The assay estimated nucleated cells by amplifying reference gene primers. TCRdb's table, derived via immunoSEQ multiplex PCR, lists solely in-frame clones and lacks some. That table furnishes V, J and clone size, whereas the DNA furnished D and trimming. The repertoire has about 240,000 clones, 70% to 90% of them found once; the top ten carry 6.2%. The germline V gene has CDR1 SGHTA and CDR2 FQGNSA. CDR3 size: 16 residues. The V gene lost 2 bases and the J gene lost 0 bases, with 13 bases spanning the gap. This TCR came from a man in his sixties with acute or convalescent COVID-19. This sequence joins TRBV7-2 and TRBJ1-1; D remains unclear. Material: peripheral blood. The CDR3 region has the DNA TGTGCCAGCAGCTTAATCTTCGGAGAGATGAACACTGAAGCTTTCTTT. It is translated as CASSLIFGEMNTEAFF.